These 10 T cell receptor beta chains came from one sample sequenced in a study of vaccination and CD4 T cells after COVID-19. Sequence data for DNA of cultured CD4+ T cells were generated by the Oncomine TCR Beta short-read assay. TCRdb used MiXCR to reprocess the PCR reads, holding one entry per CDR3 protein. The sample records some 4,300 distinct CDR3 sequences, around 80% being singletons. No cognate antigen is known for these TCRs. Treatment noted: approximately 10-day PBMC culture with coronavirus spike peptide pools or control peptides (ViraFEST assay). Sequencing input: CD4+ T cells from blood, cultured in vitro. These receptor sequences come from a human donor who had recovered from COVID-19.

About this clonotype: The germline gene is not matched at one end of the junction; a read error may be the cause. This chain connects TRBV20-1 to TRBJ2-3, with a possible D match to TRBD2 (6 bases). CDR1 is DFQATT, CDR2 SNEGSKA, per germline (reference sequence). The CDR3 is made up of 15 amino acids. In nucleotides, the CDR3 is TGCAGTGCTGTAAGACTCGCAACTAGCACAGATACACAGTATTTT. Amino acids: CSAVRLATSTDTQYF.

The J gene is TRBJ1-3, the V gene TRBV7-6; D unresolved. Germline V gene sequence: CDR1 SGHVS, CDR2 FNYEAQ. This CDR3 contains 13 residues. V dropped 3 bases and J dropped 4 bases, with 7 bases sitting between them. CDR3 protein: CASSFKGGNTIYF. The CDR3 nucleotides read TGTGCCAGCAGCTTCAAGGGCGGAAACACCATATATTTT.

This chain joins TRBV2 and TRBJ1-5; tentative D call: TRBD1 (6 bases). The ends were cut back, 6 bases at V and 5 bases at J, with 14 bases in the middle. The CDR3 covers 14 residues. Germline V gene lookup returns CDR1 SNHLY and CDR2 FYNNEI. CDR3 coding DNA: TGTGCCAGCAGCGGGAATACAGGGTATCAGCCCCAGCATTTT. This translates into CASSGNTGYQPQHF.

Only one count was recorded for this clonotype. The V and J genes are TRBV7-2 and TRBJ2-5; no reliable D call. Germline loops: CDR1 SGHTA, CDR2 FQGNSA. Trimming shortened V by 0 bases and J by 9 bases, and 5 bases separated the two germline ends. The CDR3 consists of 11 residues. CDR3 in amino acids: CASSLANAQYF. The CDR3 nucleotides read TGTGCCAGCAGCTTAGCGAACGCCCAGTACTTC.

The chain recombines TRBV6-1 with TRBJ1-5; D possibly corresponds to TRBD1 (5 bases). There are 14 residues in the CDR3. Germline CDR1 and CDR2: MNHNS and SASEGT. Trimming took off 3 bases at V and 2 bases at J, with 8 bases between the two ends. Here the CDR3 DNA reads TGTGCCAGCAGTGATAGGGGAGGCAATCAGCCCCAGCATTTT. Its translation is CASSDRGGNQPQHF.

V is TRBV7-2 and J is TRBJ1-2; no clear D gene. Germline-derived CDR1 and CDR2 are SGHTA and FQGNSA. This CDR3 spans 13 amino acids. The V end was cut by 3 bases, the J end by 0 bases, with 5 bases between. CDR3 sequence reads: CASSFGANYGYTF. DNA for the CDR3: TGTGCCAGCAGCTTTGGGGCTAACTATGGCTACACCTTC.

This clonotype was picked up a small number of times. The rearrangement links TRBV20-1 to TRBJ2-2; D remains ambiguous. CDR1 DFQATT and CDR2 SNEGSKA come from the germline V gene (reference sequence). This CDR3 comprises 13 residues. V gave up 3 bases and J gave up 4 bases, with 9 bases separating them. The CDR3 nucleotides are TGCAGTGCTAGCGCCAGACCCACCGGGGAGCTGTTTTTT. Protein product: CSASARPTGELFF.

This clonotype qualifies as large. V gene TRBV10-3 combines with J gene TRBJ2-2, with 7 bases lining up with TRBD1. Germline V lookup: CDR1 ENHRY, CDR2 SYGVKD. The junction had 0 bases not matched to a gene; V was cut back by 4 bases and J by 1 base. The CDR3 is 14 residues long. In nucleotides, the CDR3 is TGTGCCATCAGTGGGACAGGGAACACCGGGGAGCTGTTTTTT. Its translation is CAISGTGNTGELFF.

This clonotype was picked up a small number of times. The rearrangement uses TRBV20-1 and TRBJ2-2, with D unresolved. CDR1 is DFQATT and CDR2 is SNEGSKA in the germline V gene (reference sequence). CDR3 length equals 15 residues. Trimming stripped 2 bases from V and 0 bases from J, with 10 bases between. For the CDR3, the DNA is TGCAGTGCTAGACCTTTGGGGACGAACACCGGGGAGCTGTTTTTT. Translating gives CSARPLGTNTGELFF.

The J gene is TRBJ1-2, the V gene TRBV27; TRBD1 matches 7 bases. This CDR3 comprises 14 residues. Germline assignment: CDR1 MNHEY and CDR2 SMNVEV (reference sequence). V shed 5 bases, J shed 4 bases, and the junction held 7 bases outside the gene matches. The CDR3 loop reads CASSPDRDGYGYTF. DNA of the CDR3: TGTGCCAGCAGTCCCGACAGGGACGGCTATGGCTACACCTTC.